The rows below give T cell receptor beta chains drawn from one sample of a study of Ad26.COV2.S vaccination and SARS-CoV-2 variants. Sequencing was performed with immunoSEQ multiplex PCR; in TCRdb, only in-frame clones are kept and a portion is missing. The sample carries over 200,000 clones, around 89% recorded once. The sample here was peripheral blood, taken in a trial of Ad26.COV2.S vaccine versus placebo. The source is a person between 18 and 60 years old who received the Ad26.COV2.S COVID-19 vaccine or a placebo. Both conserved end residues are part of each CDR3. The D gene is left open where the match is weak. Size tells how often a clone was seen (once, few, many) or the class of an expanded clone, and some rows leave it out.

clone_size	v_call	d_call	j_call	cdr3_aa	cdr3_nt
.	TRBV28	TRBD1	TRBJ2-7	CASSLPGQGFHEQYF	TGTGCCAGCAGTCTTCCGGGACAGGGTTTCCACGAGCAGTACTTC
.	TRBV7-2	TRBD2	TRBJ2-1	CASRIAGAGSEQFF	TGTGCCAGCAGGATAGCGGGAGCGGGGAGTGAGCAGTTCTTC
.	TRBV7-2	TRBD1	TRBJ1-5	CASSLGVLGTGDVQPQHF	TGTGCCAGCAGCTTAGGGGTATTAGGGACAGGGGACGTTCAGCCCCAGCATTTT
.	TRBV7-2	TRBD2	TRBJ2-7	CASSPPGLAGSEQYF	TGTGCCAGCAGCCCCCCGGGACTAGCGGGTAGCGAGCAGTACTTC
once	TRBV30	.	TRBJ1-4	CAWRRTPANEKLFF	TGTGCCTGGAGACGGACCCCGGCGAATGAAAAACTGTTTTTT
.	TRBV29-1	.	TRBJ1-1	CSAQSLNTEAFF	TGCAGCGCCCAATCATTAAACACTGAAGCTTTCTTT
.	TRBV5-5	.	TRBJ1-3	CASSLEGNSGNTIYF	TGTGCCAGCAGCTTAGAGGGTAACTCTGGAAACACCATATATTTT
few	TRBV2	TRBD1	TRBJ2-7	CATFKDRDYEQYF	TGTGCCACCTTTAAGGACAGGGACTACGAGCAGTACTTC
.	TRBV10-3	TRBD2	TRBJ2-5	CAIKLGTSGGETQYF	TGTGCCATCAAGCTGGGGACTAGCGGTGGCGAGACCCAGTACTTC
.	TRBV10-3	TRBD2	TRBJ2-1	CAISEPRTSGSLYNEQFF	TGTGCCATCAGTGAGCCTAGGACTAGCGGGAGCCTTTACAATGAGCAGTTCTTC
.	TRBV18	TRBD1	TRBJ2-7	CASSPLTGQGVNEQYF	TGTGCCAGCTCACCATTGACGGGACAGGGTGTAAATGAGCAGTACTTC
.	TRBV12-3/TRBV12-4	.	TRBJ2-3	CASSIQGPGTQYF	TGTGCCAGCAGTATCCAGGGACCCGGTACGCAGTATTTT
.	TRBV14	TRBD2	TRBJ2-5	CASRHTSGGGETQYF	TGTGCCAGCAGGCACACTTCGGGGGGAGGAGAGACCCAGTACTTC
.	TRBV28	.	TRBJ1-6	CASSLFPRGADSPLHF	TGTGCCAGCAGTTTATTCCCTAGGGGGGCAGATTCACCCCTCCACTTT
.	TRBV20-1	TRBD2	TRBJ2-1	CSASAAGGPYNEQFF	TGCAGTGCTAGTGCCGCGGGGGGGCCCTACAATGAGCAGTTCTTC
.	TRBV19	TRBD1	TRBJ1-1	CASNTGQANTEAFF	TGTGCCAGTAATACGGGACAGGCTAACACTGAAGCTTTCTTT
.	TRBV28	.	TRBJ1-2	CASSFFQGESNYGYTF	TGTGCCAGCAGTTTCTTCCAGGGCGAATCTAACTATGGCTACACCTTC
.	TRBV7-8	TRBD2	TRBJ2-7	CASSLEASGGAYEQYF	TGTGCCAGCAGCTTAGAAGCTAGCGGGGGGGCCTACGAGCAGTACTTC
.	TRBV12-3/TRBV12-4	.	TRBJ1-4	CASSFQGNEKLFF	TGTGCCAGCAGTTTCCAGGGTAATGAAAAACTGTTTTTT
.	TRBV2	.	TRBJ2-4	CASSPKALAKNIQYF	TGTGCCAGCAGTCCCAAGGCCTTAGCCAAAAACATTCAGTACTTC
.	TRBV7-2	.	TRBJ1-6	CASSLAQGAMGTPLHF	TGTGCCAGCAGCTTAGCGCAGGGTGCTATGGGGACACCCCTCCACTTT
.	TRBV6-5	.	TRBJ1-4	CASSLGIGEKLFF	TGTGCCAGCAGTTTGGGGATAGGCGAAAAACTGTTTTTT
once	TRBV18	.	TRBJ1-1	CASSPREVWTEAFF	TGTGCCAGCTCACCACGCGAAGTATGGACTGAAGCTTTCTTT
.	TRBV5-4	.	TRBJ1-4	CASSPGGLTGGDEKLFF	TGTGCCAGCAGCCCTGGGGGGCTGACAGGTGGCGATGAAAAACTGTTTTTT
.	TRBV6-4	TRBD1	TRBJ1-2	CASSAYRGSNYGYTF	TGTGCCAGCAGTGCCTACAGGGGGAGTAACTATGGCTACACCTTC
.	TRBV9	TRBD1	TRBJ1-2	CASSALEGAGGYTF	TGTGCCAGCAGCGCCCTTGAGGGGGCGGGCGGCTACACCTTC
.	TRBV4-2	.	TRBJ1-2	CASSQDSEVYGYTF	TGTGCCAGCAGCCAAGATTCGGAGGTGTATGGCTACACCTTC
.	TRBV7-2	TRBD2	TRBJ2-1	CASSSEVLAGVLEQFF	TGTGCCAGCAGCTCGGAGGTACTAGCGGGAGTACTTGAGCAGTTCTTC
.	TRBV5-4	.	TRBJ2-3	CASSFKDRASTDTQYF	TGTGCCAGCAGCTTCAAGGACAGAGCTAGCACAGATACGCAGTATTTT
.	TRBV30	TRBD1	TRBJ1-2	CAWRTGQGGNYGYTF	TGTGCCTGGAGAACGGGACAGGGGGGAAACTATGGCTACACCTTC
.	TRBV7-3	TRBD1	TRBJ1-2	CASSLGGDSGYGYTF	TGTGCCAGCAGCCTCGGAGGGGACAGCGGCTATGGCTACACCTTC
.	TRBV2	.	TRBJ1-2	CAAMPESAIYGYTF	TGTGCCGCCATGCCCGAGTCAGCTATCTATGGCTACACCTTC
.	TRBV11-3	.	TRBJ2-6	CASSRGTGSGANVLTF	TGTGCCAGCAGCCGGGGGACGGGTTCTGGGGCCAACGTCCTGACTTTC
.	TRBV28	TRBD1	TRBJ1-2	CASSSYRGSVDGYTF	TGTGCCAGCAGTTCCTACAGGGGATCGGTTGATGGCTACACCTTC
once	TRBV6-6	.	TRBJ2-7	CASSYSAGAYEQYF	TGTGCCAGCAGTTACTCCGCCGGGGCCTACGAGCAGTACTTC
few	TRBV6-5	.	TRBJ2-3	CASRKGPSEDTQYF	TGTGCCAGCAGGAAGGGGCCATCCGAGGATACGCAGTATTTT
.	TRBV30	TRBD2	TRBJ2-3	CACNSGSRTDTQYF	TGTGCCTGTAATAGCGGGAGCCGCACAGATACGCAGTATTTT
.	TRBV15	.	TRBJ1-4	CATSRDRSPNEKLFF	TGTGCCACCAGCAGAGACAGGAGCCCTAATGAAAAACTGTTTTTT
.	TRBV24-1	.	TRBJ2-5	CATSEPSGLLGRETQYF	TGTGCCACCAGTGAGCCGTCGGGACTCCTGGGGAGAGAGACCCAGTACTTC
.	TRBV11-2	.	TRBJ2-5	CASSGGGGETQYF	TGTGCCAGCAGCGGCGGAGGGGGAGAGACCCAGTACTTC
.	TRBV2	TRBD2	TRBJ2-2	CASGAGAGGELFF	TGTGCCAGCGGAGCGGGAGCGGGCGGGGAGCTGTTTTTT
.	TRBV7-6	TRBD2	TRBJ2-3	CASSPRRVSGSNTDTQYF	TGTGCCAGCAGCCCAAGACGGGTTAGCGGGAGTAACACAGATACGCAGTATTTT
.	TRBV6-2/TRBV6-3	TRBD2	TRBJ2-4	CASSSYSSGDKNIQYF	TGTGCCAGCAGTTCATATTCCAGCGGGGACAAAAACATTCAGTACTTC
.	TRBV24-1	TRBD1	TRBJ1-2	CATGTGFGYTF	TGTGCCACTGGGACAGGGTTCGGCTACACCTTC
.	TRBV7-9	.	TRBJ1-2	CAILGRIYGYTF	TGTGCCATTTTGGGACGGATCTATGGCTACACCTTC
.	TRBV11-2	TRBD1	TRBJ1-6	CASSFQTGSNSPLHF	TGTGCCAGCAGCTTCCAGACAGGGAGTAATTCACCCCTCCACTTT
.	TRBV19	.	TRBJ1-1	CASSPSAGQFMNTEAFF	TGTGCCAGTAGTCCCAGTGCCGGACAGTTCATGAACACTGAAGCTTTCTTT
few	TRBV12-1	.	TRBJ2-7	CASRSAHASSYEQYF	TGTGCCAGCAGATCGGCGCATGCTAGCTCCTACGAGCAGTACTTC
.	TRBV5-5	TRBD2	TRBJ2-1	CASSWAGRSGAYNEQFF	TGTGCCAGCAGCTGGGCGGGACGGAGCGGGGCCTACAATGAGCAGTTCTTC
once	TRBV7-6	.	TRBJ2-2	CASSLAGGSNTGELFF	TGTGCCAGCAGCTTAGCGGGGGGCTCGAACACCGGGGAGCTGTTTTTT
.	TRBV6-5	.	TRBJ2-7	CASSSPGRYYEQYF	TGTGCCAGCAGTTCCCCGGGACGGTACTACGAGCAGTACTTC
.	TRBV28	.	TRBJ2-7	CASATGLYEQYF	TGTGCCAGTGCTACGGGGCTCTACGAGCAGTACTTC
.	TRBV7-2	.	TRBJ1-3	CASSTMGSSGNTIYF	TGTGCCAGCAGTACCATGGGGAGCTCTGGAAACACCATATATTTT
.	TRBV28	.	TRBJ2-5	CASSEHHQETQYF	TGTGCCAGCAGTGAGCACCACCAAGAGACCCAGTACTTC